A single sample is the source of the 18 T cell receptor beta chains below, sequenced in a study of graft-versus-host responses after intestinal transplantation. Produced via immunoSEQ multiplex PCR; TCRdb's table is partial and in-frame only. The data hold some 84,000 clones, with around 83% observed a single time. These receptors lack a known antigen. Material: unstimulated CD4+ T cells sorted from spleen or lymph node cells, obtained before intestinal transplant. These receptor sequences come from a human donor who received an intestinal transplant.

This chain joins TRBV27 and TRBJ1-5; no clear D. CDR3 length: 16 amino acids. Germline lookup yields CDR1 MNHEY and CDR2 SMNVEV (reference sequence). Trimming pared 2 bases from V and 7 bases from J, leaving 18 bases between. CDR3 DNA sequence: TGTGCCAGCAGTTTAAGTATGTGGAGTTCGGGACAGCCCCAGCATTTT. Protein product: CASSLSMWSSGQPQHF.

The chain employs TRBV9 and TRBJ1-3, with D perhaps TRBD1 (6 bases). Looked up from germline, CDR1 is SGDLS and CDR2 is YYNGEE. The V end was cut by 0 bases, the J end by 3 bases, with 10 bases between. This CDR3 has 15 residues. CDR3 nucleotides: TGTGCCAGCAGCGTAGAACAGGGCAGTGGAAACACCATATATTTT. It is translated as CASSVEQGSGNTIYF.

The J gene is TRBJ2-5, the V gene TRBV4-2; D unclear. The germline V gene has CDR1 LGHNA and CDR2 YNFKEQ. With 0 bases removed from V and 2 bases from J, the gap between germline ends came to 4 bases. The CDR3 extends over 13 amino acids. CDR3 nucleotide sequence: TGTGCCAGCAGCCAAGAGCGTCAAGAGACCCAGTACTTC. It specifies CASSQERQETQYF.

Written as DNA, the CDR3 is TGTGCCAGCAGCCAAGATCCCACTAGCGGGTTCCACGAGCAGTACTTC. It encodes CASSQDPTSGFHEQYF. The chain uses TRBV4-2 and TRBJ2-7; 9 nucleotides align to TRBD2. The CDR3 covers 16 residues. Trimming at V came to 0 bases and at J to 5 bases, leaving 8 bases not matched to a gene. CDR1 is LGHNA and CDR2 is YNFKEQ in the germline V gene.

The rearrangement joins TRBV6-1 to TRBJ1-2; 7 bases are shared with TRBD1. The ends lost 4 bases at V and 4 bases at J; junction bases unmatched: 6. The CDR3 length is 14 residues. CDR1 and CDR2 (germline): MNHNS, SASEGT. The CDR3 here is CASSVAAGGYGYTF. CDR3 nucleotide sequence: TGTGCCAGCAGTGTGGCCGCAGGGGGCTATGGCTACACCTTC.

This clone was seen only a few times. V gene TRBV6-5 combines with J gene TRBJ2-7; maybe TRBD1 (6 bases). This CDR3 has 13 residues. Germline V gene data show CDR1 as MNHEY and CDR2 as SVGAGI. The V end was cut by 5 bases, the J end by 3 bases, with 11 bases between. DNA for the CDR3: TGTGCCAGCAGTACTACAGGGAACTACGAGCAGTACTTC. Translating it yields CASSTTGNYEQYF.

The V gene is TRBV9, the J gene TRBJ2-2, with D hard to call. Per germline, CDR1 SGDLS and CDR2 YYNGEE. The length of the CDR3 is 13 residues. Trimming took 3 bases from V and 7 from J, leaving 10 bases between them. The CDR3 DNA follows: TGTGCCAGCAGCGCCGTGATGAGCGGGGAGCTGTTTTTT. Residues: CASSAVMSGELFF.

J is TRBJ2-5 and V is TRBV28, with 7 nucleotides matching TRBD2. The end of the DNA fits TRBJ2-7 better, so the J call may be wrong. Germline V gene sequence: CDR1 MDHEN, CDR2 SYDVKM. This CDR3 contains 14 residues. CDR3 residues: CASSPTGLRNEQYF. In nucleotides, the CDR3 is TGTGCCAGCAGCCCTACGGGACTACGTAACGAGCAGTACTTC.

The CDR3 spells CASSLFGAPQETQYF. DNA of the CDR3: TGTGCCAGCAGTTTATTTGGGGCCCCCCAAGAGACCCAGTACTTC. The J gene is TRBJ2-5, the V gene TRBV28, with D perhaps TRBD1 (5 bases). V shed 1 base and J shed 1 base, with 10 bases lying between them. The CDR3 is made up of 15 amino acids. Germline V CDR1 and CDR2: MDHEN, SYDVKM.

This chain connects TRBV4-1 to TRBJ2-1; D possibly corresponds to TRBD1 (6 bases). This CDR3 contains 14 residues. V was shortened by 1 base and J by 10 bases, with 14 bases between the two germline ends. Germline CDR1 MGHRA, CDR2 YSYEKL. The CDR3 protein is CASSQGDRLREQFF. CDR3 nucleotide sequence: TGCGCCAGCAGCCAAGGAGACAGGCTCAGGGAGCAGTTCTTC.

V gene TRBV19 combines with J gene TRBJ2-7; 8 nucleotides agree with TRBD2. The CDR3 loop spans 14 amino acids. V was clipped by 1 base and J by 2 bases; unmatched bases: 1. The germline V gene encodes CDR1 LNHDA and CDR2 SQIVND (reference sequence). CDR3 nucleotide sequence: TGTGCCAGTAGTATAGCAGCGGGGGCCTACGAGCAGTACTTC. Protein product: CASSIAAGAYEQYF. The variable domain in full, with the rest retrieved from reference TRBV19 and TRBJ2-7, is DGGITQSPKYLFRKEGQNVTLSCEQNLNHDAMYWYRQDPGQGLRLIYYSQIVNDFQKGDIAEGYSVSREKKESFPLTVTSAQKNPTAFYLCASSIAAGAYEQYFGPGTRLTVT.

This chain links TRBV14 with TRBJ2-4; D may be TRBD1 (6 bases). In germline, CDR1 is SGHDN, CDR2 FVKESK. V lost 4 bases and J lost 9, with 13 bases in between. The CDR3 sequence is 13 residues long. The DNA for the CDR3 is TGTGCCAGCAGCCCCCGGGACAACGCCATTCAGTACTTC. Its protein product is CASSPRDNAIQYF.

V usage is TRBV6-5 and J usage is TRBJ1-2; perhaps TRBD1 as D (5 bases). The V gene lost 6 bases and the J gene lost 7 bases, with 18 bases spanning the gap. The CDR3 loop spans 14 amino acids. In germline, CDR1 is MNHEY, CDR2 SVGAGI. The CDR3: CASSRTNQRRGYTF. The DNA for the CDR3 is TGTGCCAGCAGCAGGACAAATCAACGGCGTGGCTACACCTTC.

In DNA form, the CDR3 reads TGTGCCAGCAGCCCCGGACTAGCGACCGCCTACGAGCAGTACTTC. Translated: CASSPGLATAYEQYF. This chain uses TRBV6-5 with TRBJ2-7; 9 bases line up with TRBD2. Trimming cost V 6 bases and J 2 bases; bases outside gene matches: 8. The CDR3 length is 15 residues. CDR1 and CDR2 (germline): MNHEY, SVGAGI.

The chain links TRBV7-3 to TRBJ2-3; the match to TRBD2 covers 10 bases. Germline CDR1 is SGHTA and CDR2 is FQGTGA. The CDR3 has 13 residues. The V segment lost 6 bases and the J segment 12 bases; nucleotides outside the gene matches: 9. The CDR3 DNA is TGTGCCAGCAGTAGGACCCTAGCGGGAGTTCAGTATTTT. Translating it yields CASSRTLAGVQYF.

This clone was found once. This rearrangement joins TRBV5-1 to TRBJ2-2; tentatively, D is TRBD1 (6 bases). The CDR3 consists of 14 residues. The V end lost 5 bases, the J end lost 4 bases, and 12 bases lay between the germline ends. Germline CDR1 reads SGHRS; CDR2 reads YFSETQ. The CDR3 sequence is CASRQGPTTGELFF. CDR3 bases: TGCGCCAGCAGACAGGGCCCTACCACCGGGGAGCTGTTTTTT.

The chain employs TRBV7-9 and TRBJ2-5, with a possible D match to TRBD2 (7 bases). The CDR3 sequence is 16 residues long. Germline lookup yields CDR1 SEHNR and CDR2 FQNEAQ (reference sequence). The V end was cut by 3 bases, the J end by 5 bases, with 19 bases between. The CDR3 region is CASSLGASLAAETQYF. DNA for the CDR3: TGTGCCAGCAGCTTGGGGGCGAGTCTAGCGGCCGAGACCCAGTACTTC.

This chain joins TRBV9 and TRBJ2-3; 11 nucleotides agree with TRBD2. Germline V CDR1 and CDR2: SGDLS, YYNGEE. The CDR3 is made up of 15 amino acids. J gave up 3 bases and V 2 bases, and 2 bases lay outside the gene matches. CDR3 sequence (DNA): TGTGCCAGCAGCGTGGGACTAGCGGAAACAGATACGCAGTATTTT. The encoded protein is CASSVGLAETDTQYF.